The present entry profiles one T cell receptor beta chain with its context. These data come from a study of blood T cell repertoires in COVID-19. On the study more broadly: PBMCs, B-cell-depleted T cells, or T cells provided the cDNA or gDNA that made up the material.

Original processing methods: Amplification of reference gene primers was used by the study to estimate nucleated cell counts. TCRdb's table, derived via immunoSEQ multiplex PCR, lists solely in-frame clones and lacks some. V and J calls and clone size are those listed in that table; D and trimming were worked out from the DNA. The table shows about 310,000 clones, with around 86% occurring only once. Germline V gene data show CDR1 as MDHEN and CDR2 as SYDVKM. The CDR3 is 15 residues long. The V and J ends lost 6 bases and 2 bases, in that order; junction bases with no gene match: 6. This rearrangement joins TRBV28 to TRBJ1-2; 10 positions match TRBD1. The receptor comes from a man aged 50 or older with active or convalescent COVID-19. The specimen was peripheral blood. CDR3 sequence: CASRVPGQGNYGYTF. CDR3 in DNA: TGTGCCAGCAGGGTACCGGGACAGGGGAACTATGGCTACACCTTC.